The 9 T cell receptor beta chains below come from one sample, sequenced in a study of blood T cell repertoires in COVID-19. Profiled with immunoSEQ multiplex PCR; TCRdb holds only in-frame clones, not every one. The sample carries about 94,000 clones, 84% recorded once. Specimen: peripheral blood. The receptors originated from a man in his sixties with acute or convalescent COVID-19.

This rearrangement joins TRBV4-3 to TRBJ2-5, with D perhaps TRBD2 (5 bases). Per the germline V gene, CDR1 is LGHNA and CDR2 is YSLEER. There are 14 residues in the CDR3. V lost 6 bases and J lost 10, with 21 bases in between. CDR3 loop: CASRPGLESARQYF. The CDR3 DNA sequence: TGCGCCAGCAGACCCGGACTGGAATCTGCCCGCCAGTACTTC.

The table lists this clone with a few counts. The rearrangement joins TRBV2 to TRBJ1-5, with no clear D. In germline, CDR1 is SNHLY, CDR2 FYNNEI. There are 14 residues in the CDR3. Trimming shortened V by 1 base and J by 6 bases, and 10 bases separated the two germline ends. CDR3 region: CASSEGRISQPQHF. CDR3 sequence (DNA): TGTGCCAGCAGTGAAGGGAGGATCAGTCAGCCCCAGCATTTT.

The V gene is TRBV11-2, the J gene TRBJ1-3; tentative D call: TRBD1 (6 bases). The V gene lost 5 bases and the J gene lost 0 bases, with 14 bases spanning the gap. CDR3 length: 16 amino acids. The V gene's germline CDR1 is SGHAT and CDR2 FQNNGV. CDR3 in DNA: TGTGCCAGCAGCCCAATACAGGGAAGCTCTGGAAACACCATATATTTT. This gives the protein CASSPIQGSSGNTIYF.

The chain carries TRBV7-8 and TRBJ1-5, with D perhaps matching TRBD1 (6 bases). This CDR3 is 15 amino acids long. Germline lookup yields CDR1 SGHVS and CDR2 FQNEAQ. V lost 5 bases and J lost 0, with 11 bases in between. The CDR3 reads CASSPQGYSNQPQHF. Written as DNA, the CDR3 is TGTGCCAGCAGCCCACAGGGTTATAGCAATCAGCCCCAGCATTTT.

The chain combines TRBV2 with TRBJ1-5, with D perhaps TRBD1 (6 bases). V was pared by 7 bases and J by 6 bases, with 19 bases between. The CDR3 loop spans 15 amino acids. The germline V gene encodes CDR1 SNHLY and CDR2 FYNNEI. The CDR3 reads CASTLDTGKGQPQHF. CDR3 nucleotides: TGTGCCAGCACCCTTGATACAGGGAAGGGTCAGCCCCAGCATTTT.

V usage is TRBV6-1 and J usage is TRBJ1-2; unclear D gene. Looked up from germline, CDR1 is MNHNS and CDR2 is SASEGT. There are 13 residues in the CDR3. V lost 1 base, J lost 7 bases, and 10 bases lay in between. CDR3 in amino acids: CASSEGALSGYTF. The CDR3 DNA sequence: TGTGCCAGCAGTGAAGGGGCCTTGTCTGGCTACACCTTC.

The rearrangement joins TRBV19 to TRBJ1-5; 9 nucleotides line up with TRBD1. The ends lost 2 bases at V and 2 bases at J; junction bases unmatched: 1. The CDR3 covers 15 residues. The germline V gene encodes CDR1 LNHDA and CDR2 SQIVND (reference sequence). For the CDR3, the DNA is TGTGCCAGTAGTATACGGGACAGGGGCAATCAGCCCCAGCATTTT. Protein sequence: CASSIRDRGNQPQHF.

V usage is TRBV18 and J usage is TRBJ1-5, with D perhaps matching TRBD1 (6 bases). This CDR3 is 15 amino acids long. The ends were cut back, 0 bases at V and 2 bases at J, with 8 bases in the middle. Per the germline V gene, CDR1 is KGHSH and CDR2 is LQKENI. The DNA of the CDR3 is TGTGCCAGCTCACCACCTCCAGGGGGCAATCAGCCCCAGCATTTT. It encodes CASSPPPGGNQPQHF.

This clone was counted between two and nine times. The CDR3 here is CASSLSPRPYEEAFF. CDR3 coding DNA: TGTGCCAGCAGTCTAAGCCCCAGGCCCTATGAGGAAGCTTTCTTT. V is TRBV27 and J is TRBJ1-1; no firm D call. Germline V gene sequence: CDR1 MNHEY, CDR2 SMNVEV (reference sequence). Trimming stripped 5 bases from V and 8 bases from J, with 21 bases between. The CDR3 length is 15 residues.